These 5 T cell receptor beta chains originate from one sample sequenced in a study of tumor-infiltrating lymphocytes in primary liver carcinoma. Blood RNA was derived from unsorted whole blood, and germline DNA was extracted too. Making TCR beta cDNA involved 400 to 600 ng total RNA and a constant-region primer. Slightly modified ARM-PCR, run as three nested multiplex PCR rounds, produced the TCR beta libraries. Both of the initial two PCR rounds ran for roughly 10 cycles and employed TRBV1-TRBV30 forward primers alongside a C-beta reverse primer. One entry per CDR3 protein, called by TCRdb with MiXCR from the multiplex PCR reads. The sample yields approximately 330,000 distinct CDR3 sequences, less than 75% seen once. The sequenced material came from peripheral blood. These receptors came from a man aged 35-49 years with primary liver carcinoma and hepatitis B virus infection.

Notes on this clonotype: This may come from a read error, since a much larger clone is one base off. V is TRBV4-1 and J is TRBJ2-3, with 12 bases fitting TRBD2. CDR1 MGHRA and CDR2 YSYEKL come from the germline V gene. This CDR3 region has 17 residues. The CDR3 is CASNQEMTSGSVDTQYF. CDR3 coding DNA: TGCGCCAGCAACCAAGAAATGACTAGCGGGAGTGTAGATACGCAGTATTTT.

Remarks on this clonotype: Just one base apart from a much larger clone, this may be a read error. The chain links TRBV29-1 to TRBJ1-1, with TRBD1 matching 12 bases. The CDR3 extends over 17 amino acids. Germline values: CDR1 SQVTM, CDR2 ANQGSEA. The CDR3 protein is CNGTSWGTGGLGTEAFF. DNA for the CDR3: TGCAACGGCACCTCTTGGGGGACAGGGGGCCTGGGGACTGAAGCTTTCTTT.

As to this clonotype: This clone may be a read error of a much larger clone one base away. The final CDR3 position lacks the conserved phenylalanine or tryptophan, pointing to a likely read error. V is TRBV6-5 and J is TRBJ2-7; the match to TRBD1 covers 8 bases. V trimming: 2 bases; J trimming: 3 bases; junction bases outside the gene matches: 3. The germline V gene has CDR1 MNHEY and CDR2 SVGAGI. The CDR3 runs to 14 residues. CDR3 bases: TGTGCCAGCAGTTACGGACAGGGAGGCTACGAGCAGTACTTA. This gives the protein CASSYGQGGYEQYL.

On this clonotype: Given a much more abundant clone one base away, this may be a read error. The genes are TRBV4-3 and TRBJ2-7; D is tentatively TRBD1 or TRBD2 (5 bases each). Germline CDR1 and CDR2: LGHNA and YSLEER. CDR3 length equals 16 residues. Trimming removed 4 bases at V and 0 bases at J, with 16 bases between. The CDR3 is CASSRQIRDPSYEQYF. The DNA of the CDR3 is TGCGCCAGCAGCCGCCAGATCCGGGACCCCTCCTACGAGCAGTACTTC.

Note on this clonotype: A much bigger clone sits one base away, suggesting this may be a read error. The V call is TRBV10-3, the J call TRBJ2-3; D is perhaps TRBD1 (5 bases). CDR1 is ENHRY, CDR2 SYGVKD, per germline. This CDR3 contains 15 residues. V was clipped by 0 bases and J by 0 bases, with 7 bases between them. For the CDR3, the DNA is TGTGCCATCAGTGAGTCGAAGGGGAGCACAGATACGCAGTATTTT. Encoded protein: CAISESKGSTDTQYF.